The clone carrying this TCR beta chain was counted ten times or more. Its antigen is undetermined. These data originate in a study of T cells in Graves' hyperthyroidism and ophthalmopathy. General study findings and limits: With a median lead of around 6.7 months before onset, the model predicted ophthalmopathy.

Researchers amplified the TCR beta CDR3 regions from RNA transcripts. HTBI primers were the set used in a first-round RT-PCR of the TCR CDR3. Via MiXCR, TCRdb re-called the multiplex PCR reads, giving one row per CDR3 protein. The sample shows 500,000 to 600,000 distinct CDR3 sequences, around 15% of them seen only once. Clinicians diagnosed patients from clinical symptoms, serum thyroxine and TRAb, thyroid ultrasound and orbital computed tomography. Sequencing input: blood. The receptor was derived from a woman aged 18-29 years with Graves' hyperthyroidism.

The CDR3 is CASSPGGTGELFF. In DNA, the CDR3 is TGTGCCAGCAGCCCTGGGGGGACCGGGGAGCTGTTTTTT. V and J are TRBV3-1 and TRBJ2-2; D possibly corresponds to TRBD2 (6 bases). Trimming left V 4 bases short and J 5 bases short, with 8 bases between. The V gene's germline CDR1 is LGHDT and CDR2 YNNKEL (reference sequence). This CDR3 spans 13 amino acids.